This is a list of T cell receptor beta chains from one sample in a study of blood T cell repertoires in COVID-19. Only in-frame clones appear in the TCRdb table, and some are missing; sequencing was by immunoSEQ multiplex PCR. The sample records under 350,000 clones, 85% to 90% being singletons. Specimen: peripheral blood. These receptors were taken from a man aged 18 to 30 with active or convalescent COVID-19. Both conserved end residues are part of each CDR3. D genes are given only for firm matches.

DNA: TGCAGCGGACCAGACAGGGAGGCTAGCGGCTACACCTTC
CDR3: CSGPDREASGYTF
J: TRBJ1-2
V: TRBV29-1
D: TRBD1

DNA: TGTGCCAGCAGCCTGGACACACGAGCGTCCTATTTT
CDR3: CASSLDTRASYF
J: TRBJ2-3
V: TRBV5-5
D: NA

DNA: TGTGCCAGCAGTCTACAGGGTGGGGCTTTCTTT
CDR3: CASSLQGGAFF
J: TRBJ1-1
V: TRBV28
D: NA

DNA: TGTGCCACCACTAGCTCCTACGAGCAGTACTTC
CDR3: CATTSSYEQYF
J: TRBJ2-7
V: TRBV28
D: NA

DNA: TGCAGCGCTGCCTGGCGGGATGGGGACAATGAGCAGTTCTTC
CDR3: CSAAWRDGDNEQFF
J: TRBJ2-1
V: TRBV29-1
D: NA

DNA: TGTGCCAGCACGGGAACCCCATTAGATGGCTACACCTTC
CDR3: CASTGTPLDGYTF
J: TRBJ1-2
V: TRBV5-4
D: NA

DNA: TGTGCCAGCAGCCAGGGAACCGGGACAGGGTACGAGCAGTACTTC
CDR3: CASSQGTGTGYEQYF
J: TRBJ2-7
V: TRBV4-2
D: TRBD1

DNA: TGTGCCAGCAGCAGGTCTTGGACAGGGGGGAATGAGCAGTTCTTC
CDR3: CASSRSWTGGNEQFF
J: TRBJ2-1
V: TRBV5-5
D: TRBD1

DNA: TGTGCCAGCAGCTTTGGACAGGGCTTCGGCAATGAGCAGTTCTTC
CDR3: CASSFGQGFGNEQFF
J: TRBJ2-1
V: TRBV7-2
D: TRBD1

DNA: TGTGCCAGCAGCCAAGAGTTCAAAAAACTGTTTTTT
CDR3: CASSQEFKKLFF
J: TRBJ1-4
V: TRBV3-1/TRBV3-2
D: NA

DNA: TGTGCCAGCAGCAGCCCCCGGGGTAGAACTGAAGCTTTCTTT
CDR3: CASSSPRGRTEAFF
J: TRBJ1-1
V: TRBV5-6
D: NA

DNA: TGTGCCAGCAGCTTAGGTGTGGGGCGGTACGAGCAGTACTTC
CDR3: CASSLGVGRYEQYF
J: TRBJ2-7
V: TRBV7-8
D: NA

DNA: TGTGCCTGGAGTTTGACAGGAGCTCATCAGCCCCAGCATTTT
CDR3: CAWSLTGAHQPQHF
J: TRBJ1-5
V: TRBV30
D: NA